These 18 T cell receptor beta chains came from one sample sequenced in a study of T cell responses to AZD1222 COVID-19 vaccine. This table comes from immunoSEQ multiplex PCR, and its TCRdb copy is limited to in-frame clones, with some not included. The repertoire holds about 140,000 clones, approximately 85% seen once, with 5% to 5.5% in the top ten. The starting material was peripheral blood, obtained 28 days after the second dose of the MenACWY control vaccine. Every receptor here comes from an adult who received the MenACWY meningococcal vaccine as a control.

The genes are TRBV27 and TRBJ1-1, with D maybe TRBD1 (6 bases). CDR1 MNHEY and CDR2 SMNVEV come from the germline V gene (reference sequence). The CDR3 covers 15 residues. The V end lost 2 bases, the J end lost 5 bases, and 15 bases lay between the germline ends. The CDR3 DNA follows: TGTGCCAGCAGTTTAATAGCAGGGGCGGTGACTGAAGCTTTCTTT. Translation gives CASSLIAGAVTEAFF.

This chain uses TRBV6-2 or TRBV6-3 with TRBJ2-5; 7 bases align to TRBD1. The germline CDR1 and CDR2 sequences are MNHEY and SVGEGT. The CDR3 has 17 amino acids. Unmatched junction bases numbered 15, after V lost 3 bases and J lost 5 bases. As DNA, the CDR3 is TGTGCCAGCAGTTATAGTACTAGAAAGGGGGCCGCGGAGACCCAGTACTTC. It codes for CASSYSTRKGAAETQYF.

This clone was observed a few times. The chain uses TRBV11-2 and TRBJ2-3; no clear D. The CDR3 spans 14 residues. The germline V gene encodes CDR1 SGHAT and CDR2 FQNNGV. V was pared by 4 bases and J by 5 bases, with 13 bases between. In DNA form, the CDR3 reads TGTGCCAGCAGCTATTCAACCACGGGAGATACGCAGTATTTT. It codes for CASSYSTTGDTQYF. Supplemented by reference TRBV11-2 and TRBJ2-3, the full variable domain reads EAGVAQSPRYKIIEKRQSVAFWCNPISGHATLYWYQQILGQGPKLLIQFQNNGVVDDSQLPKDRFSAERLKGVDSTLKIQPAKLEDSAVYLCASSYSTTGDTQYFGPGTRLTVL.

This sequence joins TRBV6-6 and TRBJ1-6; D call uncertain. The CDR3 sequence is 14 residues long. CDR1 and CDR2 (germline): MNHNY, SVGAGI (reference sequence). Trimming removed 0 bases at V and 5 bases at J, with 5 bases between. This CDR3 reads CASSYSTDNSPLHF. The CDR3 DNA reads TGTGCCAGCAGTTACTCCACAGATAATTCACCCCTCCACTTT.

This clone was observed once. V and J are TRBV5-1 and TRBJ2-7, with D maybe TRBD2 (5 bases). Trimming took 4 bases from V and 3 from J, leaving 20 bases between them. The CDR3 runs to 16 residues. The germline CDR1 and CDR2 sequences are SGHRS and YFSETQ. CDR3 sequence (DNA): TGCGCCAGCAGCCCCCGGTCGGGTCTAGCAGTCTACGAGCAGTACTTC. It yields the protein CASSPRSGLAVYEQYF.

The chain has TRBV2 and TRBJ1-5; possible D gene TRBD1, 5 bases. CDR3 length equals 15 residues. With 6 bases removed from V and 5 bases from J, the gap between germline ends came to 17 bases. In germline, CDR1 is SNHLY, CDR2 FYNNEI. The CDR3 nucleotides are TGTGCCAGCAGCAGAGAGTCAGGGAGGGATCAGCCCCAGCATTTT. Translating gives CASSRESGRDQPQHF.

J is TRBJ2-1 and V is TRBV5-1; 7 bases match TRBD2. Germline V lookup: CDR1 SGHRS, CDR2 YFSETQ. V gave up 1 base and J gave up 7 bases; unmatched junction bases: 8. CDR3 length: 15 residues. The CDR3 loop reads CASSLPLTSMNEQFF. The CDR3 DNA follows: TGCGCCAGCAGCTTGCCCCTGACTAGCATGAATGAGCAGTTCTTC. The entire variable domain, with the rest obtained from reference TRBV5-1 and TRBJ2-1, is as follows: KAGVTQTPRYLIKTRGQQVTLSCSPISGHRSVSWYQQTPGQGLQFLFEYFSETQRNKGNFPGRFSGRQFSNSRSEMNVSTLELGDSALYLCASSLPLTSMNEQFFGPGTRLTVL.

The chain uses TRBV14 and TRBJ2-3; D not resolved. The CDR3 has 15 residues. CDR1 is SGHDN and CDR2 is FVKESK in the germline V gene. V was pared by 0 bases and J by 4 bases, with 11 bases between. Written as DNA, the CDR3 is TGTGCCAGCAGCCAAGACAGTAGCCTGGCAGATACGCAGTATTTT. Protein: CASSQDSSLADTQYF.

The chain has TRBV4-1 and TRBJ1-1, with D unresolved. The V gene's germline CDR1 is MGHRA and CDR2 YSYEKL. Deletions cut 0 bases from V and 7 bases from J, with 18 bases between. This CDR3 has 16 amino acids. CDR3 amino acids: CASSQDFRYNAVEAFF. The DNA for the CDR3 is TGCGCCAGCAGCCAAGATTTTAGATACAATGCGGTTGAAGCTTTCTTT.

CDR3 DNA: TGTGCCACCAGTGACTCGTCTCCGGGACAGGGGGTAGATACGCAGTATTTT. The encoded protein is CATSDSSPGQGVDTQYF. This sequence joins TRBV24-1 and TRBJ2-3; TRBD1 aligns across 11 bases. CDR1 KGHDR and CDR2 SFDVKD come from the germline V gene. The V segment lost 4 bases and the J segment 5 bases; nucleotides outside the gene matches: 10. CDR3 length equals 17 residues.

CDR3 loop: CATSAPGTSGGVSYNEQFF. The CDR3 DNA reads as TGTGCCACCAGTGCCCCCGGGACTAGCGGGGGGGTCTCCTACAATGAGCAGTTCTTC. The chain employs TRBV24-1 and TRBJ2-1; 16 positions match TRBD2. Trimming cost V 5 bases and J 0 bases; bases outside gene matches: 6. CDR1 and CDR2 (germline): KGHDR, SFDVKD. The CDR3 consists of 19 residues.

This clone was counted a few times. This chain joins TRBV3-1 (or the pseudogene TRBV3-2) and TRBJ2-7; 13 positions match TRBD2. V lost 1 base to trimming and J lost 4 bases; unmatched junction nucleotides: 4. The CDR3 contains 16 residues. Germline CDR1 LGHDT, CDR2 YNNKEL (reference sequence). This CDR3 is CASSQGTSGRGYEQYF. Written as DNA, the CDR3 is TGTGCCAGCAGCCAAGGCACTAGCGGGAGGGGATACGAGCAGTACTTC.

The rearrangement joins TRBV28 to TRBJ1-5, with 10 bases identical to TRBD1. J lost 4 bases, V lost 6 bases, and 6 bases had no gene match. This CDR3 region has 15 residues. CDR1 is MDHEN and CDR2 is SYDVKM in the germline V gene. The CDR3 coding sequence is TGTGCCAGCAGGGGGGGACAGGGGCGGAATCAGCCCCAGCATTTT. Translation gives CASRGGQGRNQPQHF.

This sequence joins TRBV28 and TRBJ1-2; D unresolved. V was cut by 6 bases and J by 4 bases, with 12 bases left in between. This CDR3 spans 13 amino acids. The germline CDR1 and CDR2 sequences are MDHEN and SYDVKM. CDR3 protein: CASRGQEFYGYTF. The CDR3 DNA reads TGTGCCAGCAGGGGCCAAGAATTCTATGGCTACACCTTC.

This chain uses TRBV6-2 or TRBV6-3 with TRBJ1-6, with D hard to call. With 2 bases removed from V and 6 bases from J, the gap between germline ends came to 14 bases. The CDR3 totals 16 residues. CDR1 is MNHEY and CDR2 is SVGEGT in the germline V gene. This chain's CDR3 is CASSYTTLWSNSPLHF. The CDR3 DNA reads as TGTGCCAGCAGTTACACCACCTTATGGAGTAATTCACCCCTCCACTTT.

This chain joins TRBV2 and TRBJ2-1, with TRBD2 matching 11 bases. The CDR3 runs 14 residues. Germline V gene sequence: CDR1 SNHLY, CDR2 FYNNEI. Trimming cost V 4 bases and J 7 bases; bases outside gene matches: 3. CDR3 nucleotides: TGTGCCAGCAGTGTCCGACTAGCGGGGAATGAGCAGTTCTTC. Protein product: CASSVRLAGNEQFF.

This CDR3 reads CSASRVQAYNEKLFF. The CDR3 nucleotides are TGCAGTGCTAGTAGGGTACAGGCCTATAATGAAAAACTGTTTTTT. The chain links TRBV20-1 to TRBJ1-4, with D possibly being TRBD1 (5 bases). With 3 bases removed from V and 4 bases from J, the gap between germline ends came to 15 bases. Germline V CDR1 and CDR2: DFQATT, SNEGSKA (reference sequence). The CDR3 totals 15 residues.

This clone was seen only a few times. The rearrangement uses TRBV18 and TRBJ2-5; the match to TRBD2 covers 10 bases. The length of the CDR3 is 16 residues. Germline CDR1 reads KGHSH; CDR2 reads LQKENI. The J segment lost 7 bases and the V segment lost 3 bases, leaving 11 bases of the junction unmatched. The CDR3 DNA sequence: TGTGCCAGCTCACCCAGTAGCCTAGCGGGAGAGGGGACCCAGTACTTC. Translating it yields CASSPSSLAGEGTQYF. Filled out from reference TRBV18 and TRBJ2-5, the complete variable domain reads NAGVMQNPRHLVRRRGQEARLRCSPMKGHSHVYWYRQLPEEGLKFMVYLQKENIIDESGMPKERFSAEFPKEGPSILRIQQVVRGDSAAYFCASSPSSLAGEGTQYFGPGTRLLVL.